This T cell receptor beta chain was documented in a study of blood T cell repertoires in COVID-19. Study-wide context: Acute and convalescent COVID-19 specimens originated in the United States, Italy and Spain. Sources were T cells, B-cell-depleted T cells, or PBMCs; the material itself was cDNA or gDNA.

Original methodology: Counts of nucleated cells, estimated from reference gene primer amplification, were obtained. The table came from immunoSEQ multiplex PCR; TCRdb's copy has only in-frame clones and leaves some out. V and J calls and clone size are copied from that table; D and trimming were computed from the DNA. The data contain 130,000 to 150,000 clones, about 80% of them seen just once; the ten biggest clones take up approximately 3.4%. From germline, CDR1 is LNHNV and CDR2 YYDKDF (reference sequence). The germline V and J ends were trimmed by 1 base and 5 bases, with 12 bases remaining between them. The CDR3 runs 15 residues.

The clonotype comes from a man between 65 and 79 years old who had recovered from COVID-19. V usage is TRBV15 and J usage is TRBJ1-5; tentative D call: TRBD1 (5 bases). The sample was peripheral blood. DNA for the CDR3: TGTGCCACCAGCAGAGGAGGTAGGGGCGATCAGCCCCAGCATTTT. Encoded protein: CATSRGGRGDQPQHF.